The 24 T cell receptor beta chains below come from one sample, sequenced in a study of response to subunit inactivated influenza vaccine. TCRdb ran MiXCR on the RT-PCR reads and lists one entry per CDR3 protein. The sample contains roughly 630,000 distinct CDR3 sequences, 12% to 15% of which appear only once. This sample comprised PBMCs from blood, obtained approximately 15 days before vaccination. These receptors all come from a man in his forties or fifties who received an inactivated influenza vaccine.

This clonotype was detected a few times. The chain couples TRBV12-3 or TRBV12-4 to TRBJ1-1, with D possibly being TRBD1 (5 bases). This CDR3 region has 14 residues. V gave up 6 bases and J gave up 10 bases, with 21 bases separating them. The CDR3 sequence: CASSPGAMETGAFF. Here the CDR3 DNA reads TGTGCCAGCAGCCCTGGGGCGATGGAGACCGGAGCTTTCTTT.

The CDR3 spells CSLRSGSRTEAFF. The CDR3 DNA is TGCAGCCTCCGGTCGGGATCGAGGACTGAAGCTTTCTTT. V usage is TRBV29-1 and J usage is TRBJ1-1; the D is unclear. Germline loops: CDR1 SQVTM, CDR2 ANQGSEA. The CDR3 loop spans 13 amino acids. With 8 bases removed from V and 5 bases from J, the gap between germline ends came to 18 bases.

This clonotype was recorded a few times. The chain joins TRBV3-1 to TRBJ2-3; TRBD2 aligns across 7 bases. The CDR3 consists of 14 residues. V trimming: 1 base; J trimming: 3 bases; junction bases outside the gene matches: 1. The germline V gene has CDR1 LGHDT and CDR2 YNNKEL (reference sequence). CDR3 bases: TGTGCCAGCAGCCAAGGCGGGAGAACAGATACGCAGTATTTT. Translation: CASSQGGRTDTQYF.

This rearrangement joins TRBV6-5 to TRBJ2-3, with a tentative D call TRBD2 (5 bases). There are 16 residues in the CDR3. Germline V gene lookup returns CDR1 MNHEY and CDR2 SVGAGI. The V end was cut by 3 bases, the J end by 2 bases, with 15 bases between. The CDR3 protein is CASSYRDLRVTDTQYF. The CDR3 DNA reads TGTGCCAGCAGTTATCGGGATCTGAGGGTCACAGATACGCAGTATTTT.

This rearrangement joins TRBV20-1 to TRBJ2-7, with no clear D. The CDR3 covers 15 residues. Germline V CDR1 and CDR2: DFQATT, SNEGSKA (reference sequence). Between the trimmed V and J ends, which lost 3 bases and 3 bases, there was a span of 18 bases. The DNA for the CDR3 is TGCAGTGCTAGGGACGGTTTGAGGAAATTCTACGAGCAGTACTTC. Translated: CSARDGLRKFYEQYF.

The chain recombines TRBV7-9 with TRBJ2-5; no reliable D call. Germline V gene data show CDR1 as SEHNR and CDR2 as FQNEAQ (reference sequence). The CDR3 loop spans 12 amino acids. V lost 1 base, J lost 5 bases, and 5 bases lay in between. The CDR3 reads CASSLGHETQYF. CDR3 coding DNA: TGTGCCAGCAGCTTAGGGCACGAGACCCAGTACTTC.

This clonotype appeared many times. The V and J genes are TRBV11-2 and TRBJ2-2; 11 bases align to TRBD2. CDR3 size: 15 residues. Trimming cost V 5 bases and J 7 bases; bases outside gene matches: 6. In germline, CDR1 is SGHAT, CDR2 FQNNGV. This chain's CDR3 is CASSPELAGVGELFF. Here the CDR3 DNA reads TGTGCCAGCAGCCCGGAACTAGCGGGAGTCGGGGAGCTGTTTTTT.

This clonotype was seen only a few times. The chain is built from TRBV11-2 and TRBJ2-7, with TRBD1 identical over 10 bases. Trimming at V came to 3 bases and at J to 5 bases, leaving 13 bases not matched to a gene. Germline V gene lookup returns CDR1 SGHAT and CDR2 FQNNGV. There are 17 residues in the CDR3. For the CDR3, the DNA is TGTGCCAGCAGCTTTGTCTCCGCCGGGACAGGGGACCACGAGCAGTACTTC. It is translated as CASSFVSAGTGDHEQYF.

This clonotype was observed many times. This chain's CDR3 is CASTYSEYQPQHF. DNA for the CDR3: TGTGCCAGCACTTACAGCGAGTATCAGCCCCAGCATTTT. This chain links TRBV2 with TRBJ1-5; D ambiguous. Per the germline V gene, CDR1 is SNHLY and CDR2 is FYNNEI. CDR3 length: 13 residues. Deletions cut 7 bases from V and 5 bases from J, with 12 bases between.

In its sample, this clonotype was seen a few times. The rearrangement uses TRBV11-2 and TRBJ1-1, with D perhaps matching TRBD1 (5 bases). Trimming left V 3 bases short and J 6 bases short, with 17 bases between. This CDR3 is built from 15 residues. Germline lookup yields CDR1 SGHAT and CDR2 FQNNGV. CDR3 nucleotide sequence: TGTGCCAGCAGCTTTCGCTGGGGGGGTCGCGCTGAAGCTTTCTTT. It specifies CASSFRWGGRAEAFF.

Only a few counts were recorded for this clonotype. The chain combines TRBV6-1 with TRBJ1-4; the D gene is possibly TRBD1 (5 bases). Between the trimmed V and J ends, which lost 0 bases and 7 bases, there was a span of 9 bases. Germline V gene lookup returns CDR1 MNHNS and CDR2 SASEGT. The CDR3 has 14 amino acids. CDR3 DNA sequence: TGTGCCAGCAGTGAAGCTCAGGGTGGTGAAAAACTGTTTTTT. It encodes CASSEAQGGEKLFF.

The CDR3 protein is CASGRYGTNEKLFF. CDR3 nucleotides: TGTGCCAGCGGTCGGTATGGAACTAATGAAAAACTGTTTTTT. V gene TRBV28 combines with J gene TRBJ1-4, with D uncertain. V was cut by 8 bases and J by 1 base, with 11 bases left in between. CDR3 length: 14 residues. Germline V lookup: CDR1 MDHEN, CDR2 SYDVKM.

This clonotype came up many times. CDR3 in amino acids: CASSQDLPGQGAWDEQFF. The CDR3 DNA is TGTGCCAGCAGCCAAGATCTACCTGGACAGGGGGCGTGGGATGAGCAGTTCTTC. V usage is TRBV3-1 and J usage is TRBJ2-1, with 11 bases that match TRBD1. The CDR3 has 18 residues. With 0 bases clipped from V and 8 bases from J, the junction kept 12 bases outside the gene matches. Germline loops: CDR1 LGHDT, CDR2 YNNKEL (reference sequence).

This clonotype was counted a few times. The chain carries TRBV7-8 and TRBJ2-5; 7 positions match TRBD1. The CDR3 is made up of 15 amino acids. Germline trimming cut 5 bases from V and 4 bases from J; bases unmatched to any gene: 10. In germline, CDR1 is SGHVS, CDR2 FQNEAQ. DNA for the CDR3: TGTGCCAGCAGCGCAAGACAGGGAGAGGGAGAGACCCAGTACTTC. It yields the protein CASSARQGEGETQYF.

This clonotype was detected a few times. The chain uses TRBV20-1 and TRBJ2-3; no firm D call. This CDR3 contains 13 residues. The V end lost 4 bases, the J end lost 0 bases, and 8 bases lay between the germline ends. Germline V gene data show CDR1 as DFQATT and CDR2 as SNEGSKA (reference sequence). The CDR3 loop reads CSATGSSTDTQYF. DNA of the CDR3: TGCAGTGCTACTGGTTCTAGCACAGATACGCAGTATTTT.

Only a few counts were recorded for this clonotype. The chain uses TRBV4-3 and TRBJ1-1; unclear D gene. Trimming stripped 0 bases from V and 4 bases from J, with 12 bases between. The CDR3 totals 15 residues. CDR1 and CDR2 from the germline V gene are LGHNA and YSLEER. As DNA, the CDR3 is TGCGCCAGCAGCCAAGATGAGGCTCTCAGCACTGAAGCTTTCTTT. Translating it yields CASSQDEALSTEAFF.

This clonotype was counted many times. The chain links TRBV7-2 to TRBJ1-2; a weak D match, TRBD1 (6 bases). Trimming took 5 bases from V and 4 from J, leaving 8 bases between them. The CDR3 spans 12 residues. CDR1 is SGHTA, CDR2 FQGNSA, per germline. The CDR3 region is CASSADSYGYTF. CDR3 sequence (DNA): TGTGCCAGCAGCGCGGACAGCTATGGCTACACCTTC.

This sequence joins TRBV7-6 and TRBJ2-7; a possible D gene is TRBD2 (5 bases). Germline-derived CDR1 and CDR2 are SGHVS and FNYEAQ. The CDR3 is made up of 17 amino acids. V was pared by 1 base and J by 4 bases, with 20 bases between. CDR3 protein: CASSLGSGRATGYEQYF. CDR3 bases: TGTGCCAGCAGCTTAGGGTCTGGGCGGGCGACGGGGTACGAGCAGTACTTC.

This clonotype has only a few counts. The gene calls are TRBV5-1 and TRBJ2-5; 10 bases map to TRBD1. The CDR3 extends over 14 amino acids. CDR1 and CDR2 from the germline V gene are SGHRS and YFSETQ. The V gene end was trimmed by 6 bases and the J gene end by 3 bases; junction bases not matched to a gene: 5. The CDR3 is CASTGTGAKETQYF. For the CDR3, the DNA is TGCGCCAGCACCGGGACAGGGGCTAAAGAGACCCAGTACTTC.

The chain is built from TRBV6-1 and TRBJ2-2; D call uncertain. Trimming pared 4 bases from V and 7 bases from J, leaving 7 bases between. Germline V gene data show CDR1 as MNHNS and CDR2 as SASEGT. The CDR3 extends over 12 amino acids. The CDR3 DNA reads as TGTGCCAGCAGTGCCTGGCTCGGGGAGCTGTTTTTT. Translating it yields CASSAWLGELFF.

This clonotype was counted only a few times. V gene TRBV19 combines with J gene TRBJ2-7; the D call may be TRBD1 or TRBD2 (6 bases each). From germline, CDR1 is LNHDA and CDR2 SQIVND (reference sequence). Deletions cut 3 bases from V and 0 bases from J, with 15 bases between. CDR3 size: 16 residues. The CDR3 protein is CASSMPGATHSYEQYF. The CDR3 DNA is TGTGCCAGTAGTATGCCGGGGGCTACCCACTCCTACGAGCAGTACTTC. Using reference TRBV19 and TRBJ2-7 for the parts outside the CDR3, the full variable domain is DGGITQSPKYLFRKEGQNVTLSCEQNLNHDAMYWYRQDPGQGLRLIYYSQIVNDFQKGDIAEGYSVSREKKESFPLTVTSAQKNPTAFYLCASSMPGATHSYEQYFGPGTRLTVT.

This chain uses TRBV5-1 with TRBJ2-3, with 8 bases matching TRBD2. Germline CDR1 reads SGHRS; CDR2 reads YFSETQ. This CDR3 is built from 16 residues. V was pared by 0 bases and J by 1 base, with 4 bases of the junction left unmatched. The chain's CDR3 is CASSLAGGGRTDTQYF. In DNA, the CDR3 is TGCGCCAGCAGCTTGGCCGGGGGGGGGCGCACAGATACGCAGTATTTT.

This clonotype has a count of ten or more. The CDR3 coding sequence is TGTGCCAGCAGCCCAGGAGGGTGGGACACCGGGGAGCTGTTTTTT. Residues: CASSPGGWDTGELFF. The genes are TRBV12-3 or TRBV12-4 and TRBJ2-2; a weak D match, TRBD2 (6 bases). The length of the CDR3 is 15 residues. Trimming removed 6 bases from V and 3 bases from J, with 14 bases in between.

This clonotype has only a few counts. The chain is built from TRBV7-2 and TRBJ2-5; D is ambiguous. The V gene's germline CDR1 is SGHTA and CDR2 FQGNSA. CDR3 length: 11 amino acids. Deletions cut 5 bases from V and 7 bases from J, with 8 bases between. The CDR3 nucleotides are TGTGCCAGCAGCAACGAGGTGACCCAGTACTTC. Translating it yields CASSNEVTQYF.